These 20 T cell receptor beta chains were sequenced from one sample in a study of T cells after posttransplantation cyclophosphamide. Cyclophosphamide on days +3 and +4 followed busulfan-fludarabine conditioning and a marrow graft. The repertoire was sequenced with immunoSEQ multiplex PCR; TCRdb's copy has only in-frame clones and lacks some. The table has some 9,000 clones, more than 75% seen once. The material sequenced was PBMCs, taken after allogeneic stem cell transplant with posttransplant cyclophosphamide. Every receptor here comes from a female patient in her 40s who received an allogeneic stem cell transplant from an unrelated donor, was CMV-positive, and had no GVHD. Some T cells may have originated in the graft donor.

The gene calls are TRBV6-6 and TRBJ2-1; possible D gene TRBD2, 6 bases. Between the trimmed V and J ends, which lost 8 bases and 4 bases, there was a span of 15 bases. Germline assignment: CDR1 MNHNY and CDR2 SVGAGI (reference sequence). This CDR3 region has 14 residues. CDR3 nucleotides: TGTGCCAGCGGCCGAGGGACTCGTTACAATGAGCAGTTCTTC. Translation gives CASGRGTRYNEQFF.

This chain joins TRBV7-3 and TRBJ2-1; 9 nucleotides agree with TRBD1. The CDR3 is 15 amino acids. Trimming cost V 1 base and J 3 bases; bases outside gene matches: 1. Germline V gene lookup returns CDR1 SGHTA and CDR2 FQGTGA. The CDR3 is CASSLRQGGYNEQFF. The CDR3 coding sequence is TGTGCCAGCAGCTTAAGACAGGGGGGCTACAATGAGCAGTTCTTC.

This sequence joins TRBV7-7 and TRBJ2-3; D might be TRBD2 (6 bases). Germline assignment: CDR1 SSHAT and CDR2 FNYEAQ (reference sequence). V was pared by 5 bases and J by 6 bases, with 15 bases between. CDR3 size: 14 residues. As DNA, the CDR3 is TGTGCCAGCAGCCCCCTTGGGGGGAAGGATACGCAGTATTTT. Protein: CASSPLGGKDTQYF.

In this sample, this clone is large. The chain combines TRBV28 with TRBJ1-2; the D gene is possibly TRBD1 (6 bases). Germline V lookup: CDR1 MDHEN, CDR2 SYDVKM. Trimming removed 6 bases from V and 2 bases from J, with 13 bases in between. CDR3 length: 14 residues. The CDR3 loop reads CASRPWTENYGYTF. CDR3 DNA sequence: TGTGCCAGCAGACCATGGACAGAGAACTATGGCTACACCTTC.

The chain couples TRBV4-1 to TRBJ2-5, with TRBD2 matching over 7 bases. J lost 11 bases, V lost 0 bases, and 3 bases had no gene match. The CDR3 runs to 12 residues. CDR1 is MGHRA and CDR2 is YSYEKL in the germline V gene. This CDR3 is CASSQDRGEQYF. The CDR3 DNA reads TGCGCCAGCAGCCAAGATCGGGGGGAGCAGTACTTC.

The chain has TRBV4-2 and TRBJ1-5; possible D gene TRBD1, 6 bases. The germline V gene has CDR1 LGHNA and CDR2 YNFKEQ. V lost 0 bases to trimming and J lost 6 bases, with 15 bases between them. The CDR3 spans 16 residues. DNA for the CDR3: TGTGCCAGCAGCCAAGATATCGGGAGGGGGACTCAGCCCCAGCATTTT. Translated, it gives CASSQDIGRGTQPQHF.

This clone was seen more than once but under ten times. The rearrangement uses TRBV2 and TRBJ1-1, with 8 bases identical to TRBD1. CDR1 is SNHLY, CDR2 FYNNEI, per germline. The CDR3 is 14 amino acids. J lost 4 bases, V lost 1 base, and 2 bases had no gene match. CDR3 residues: CASSEGTGSTEAFF. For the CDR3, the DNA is TGTGCCAGCAGTGAAGGGACAGGGAGCACTGAAGCTTTCTTT.

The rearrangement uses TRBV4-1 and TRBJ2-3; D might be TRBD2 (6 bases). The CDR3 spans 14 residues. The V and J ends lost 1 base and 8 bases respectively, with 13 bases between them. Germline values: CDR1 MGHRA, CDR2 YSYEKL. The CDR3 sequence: CASSQVGGKGTQYF. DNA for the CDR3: TGCGCCAGCAGCCAAGTTGGAGGGAAAGGTACGCAGTATTTT.

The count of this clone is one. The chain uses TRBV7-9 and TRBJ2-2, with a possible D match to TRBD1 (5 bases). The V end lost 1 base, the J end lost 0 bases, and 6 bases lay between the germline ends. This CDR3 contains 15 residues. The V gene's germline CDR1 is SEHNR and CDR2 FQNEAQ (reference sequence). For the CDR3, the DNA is TGTGCCAGCAGCTTAGGACAGACGAACACCGGGGAGCTGTTTTTT. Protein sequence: CASSLGQTNTGELFF.

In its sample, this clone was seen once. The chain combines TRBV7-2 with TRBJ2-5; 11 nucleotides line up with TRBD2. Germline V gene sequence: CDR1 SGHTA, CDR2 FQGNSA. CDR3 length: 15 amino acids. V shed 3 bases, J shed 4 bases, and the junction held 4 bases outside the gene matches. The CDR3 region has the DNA TGTGCCAGCAGCTTTAGCGGGGGGGCGGGAGAGACCCAGTACTTC. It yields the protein CASSFSGGAGETQYF.

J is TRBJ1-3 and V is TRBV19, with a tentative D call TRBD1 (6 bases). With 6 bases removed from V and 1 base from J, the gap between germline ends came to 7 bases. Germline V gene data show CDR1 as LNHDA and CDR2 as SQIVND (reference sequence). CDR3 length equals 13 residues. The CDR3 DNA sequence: TGTGCCAGTAGAAGGGGGTCTGGAAACACCATATATTTT. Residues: CASRRGSGNTIYF.

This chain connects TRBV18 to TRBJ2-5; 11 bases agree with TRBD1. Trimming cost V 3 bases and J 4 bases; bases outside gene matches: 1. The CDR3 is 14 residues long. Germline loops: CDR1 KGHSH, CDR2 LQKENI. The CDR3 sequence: CASSPGTGGETQYF. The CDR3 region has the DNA TGTGCCAGCTCACCTGGGACAGGGGGAGAGACCCAGTACTTC.

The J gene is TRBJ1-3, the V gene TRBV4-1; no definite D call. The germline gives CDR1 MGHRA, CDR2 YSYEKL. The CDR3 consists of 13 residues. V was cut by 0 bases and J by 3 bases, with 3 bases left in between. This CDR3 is CASSQESGNTIYF. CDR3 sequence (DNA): TGCGCCAGCAGCCAAGAGAGTGGAAACACCATATATTTT.

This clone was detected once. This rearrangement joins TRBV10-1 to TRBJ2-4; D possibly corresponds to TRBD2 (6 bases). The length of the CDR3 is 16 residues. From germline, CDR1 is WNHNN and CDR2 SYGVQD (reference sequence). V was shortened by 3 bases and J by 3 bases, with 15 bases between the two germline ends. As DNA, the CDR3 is TGCGCCAGCAGTGAAGGGACTTGGGGCAGCAAAAACATTCAGTACTTC. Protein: CASSEGTWGSKNIQYF.

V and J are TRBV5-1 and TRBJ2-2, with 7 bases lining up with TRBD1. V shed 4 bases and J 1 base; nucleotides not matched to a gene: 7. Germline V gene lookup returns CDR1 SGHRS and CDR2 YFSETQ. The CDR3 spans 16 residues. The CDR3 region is CASSLLGGVNTGELFF. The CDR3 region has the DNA TGCGCCAGCAGCCTGTTAGGGGGCGTGAACACCGGGGAGCTGTTTTTT.

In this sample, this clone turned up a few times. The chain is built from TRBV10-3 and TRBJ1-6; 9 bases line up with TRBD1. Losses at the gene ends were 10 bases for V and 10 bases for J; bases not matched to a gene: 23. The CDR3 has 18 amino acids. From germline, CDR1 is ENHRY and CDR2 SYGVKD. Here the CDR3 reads CATRNHRGLFSEGSPLHF. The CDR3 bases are TGTGCCACAAGGAACCACAGGGGGCTCTTTTCGGAAGGGTCACCCCTCCACTTT.

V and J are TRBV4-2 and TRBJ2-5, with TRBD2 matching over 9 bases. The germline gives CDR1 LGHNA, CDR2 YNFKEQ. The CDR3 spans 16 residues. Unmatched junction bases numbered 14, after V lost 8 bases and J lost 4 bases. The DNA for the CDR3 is TGTGCCAGCGGATCCTTGAGAGCGGGGGGCGGAGAGACCCAGTACTTC. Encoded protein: CASGSLRAGGGETQYF.

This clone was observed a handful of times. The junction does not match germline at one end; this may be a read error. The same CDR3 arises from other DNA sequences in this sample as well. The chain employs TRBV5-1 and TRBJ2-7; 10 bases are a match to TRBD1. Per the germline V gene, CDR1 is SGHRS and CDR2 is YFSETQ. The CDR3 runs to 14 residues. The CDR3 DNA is TGTGCCAGCAGCTTGGAGGGACAGGGGCGCGAGCAGTACTTC. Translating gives CASSLEGQGREQYF.

CDR3 DNA: TGTGCCAGCAGCTTAATGGCTGGGGCGCTAACCTACAATGAGCAGTTCTTC. This sequence encodes CASSLMAGALTYNEQFF. This chain joins TRBV7-6 and TRBJ2-1; D is possibly TRBD1 (5 bases). The V and J ends lost 2 bases and 2 bases respectively, with 16 bases between them. Germline CDR1 and CDR2: SGHVS and FNYEAQ. The CDR3 runs 17 residues.

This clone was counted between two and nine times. CDR3 sequence reads: CAISAAGGLNTEAFF. CDR3 sequence (DNA): TGTGCCATCAGTGCGGCAGGGGGTTTGAACACTGAAGCTTTCTTT. The chain recombines TRBV10-3 with TRBJ1-1; 7 bases are shared with TRBD1. Trimming at V came to 4 bases and at J to 0 bases, leaving 5 bases not matched to a gene. Germline V gives CDR1 ENHRY, CDR2 SYGVKD. The CDR3 covers 15 residues.